The text below deals with one T cell receptor beta chain. The run of the v3.0 immunoSEQ assay was at survey level. Sequenced by immunoSEQ multiplex PCR; TCRdb stores in-frame clones only, minus some. The sample includes about 27,000 clones, roughly 85% seen only once; the top ten take approximately 11%. The germline gives CDR1 SGHRS, CDR2 YFSETQ. The CDR3 contains 14 residues. Trimming at V came to 0 bases and at J to 3 bases, leaving 0 bases not matched to a gene. The data belong to a study of long-term antiretroviral therapy in people with HIV. This sequence was found in a man aged 18 to 29 with HIV. Sample: unsorted PBMCs, taken 0.8 years before starting antiretroviral therapy. The chain joins TRBV5-1 to TRBJ2-7, with 10 bases identical to TRBD2. The CDR3, as DNA: TGCGCCAGCAGCTTGGTAGCGGGGGGCTACGAGCAGTACTTC. Translation: CASSLVAGGYEQYF.